The 11 T cell receptor beta chains reported below all come from one sample, sequenced in a study of blood T cell repertoires in COVID-19. The data were produced by immunoSEQ multiplex PCR, yet TCRdb's version contains in-frame clones alone and is incomplete. The repertoire holds 73,000 or so clones, with 65% to 85% as singletons. Sequenced material: peripheral blood. The receptors come from a man aged 50 or older with active COVID-19.

This chain connects TRBV23-1 to TRBJ2-5, with a tentative D call TRBD1 (5 bases). TRBV23-1 is an ORF, and what it does is uncertain. The CDR3 has 18 residues. The V end was cut by 0 bases, the J end by 1 base, with 18 bases between. CDR3 sequence reads: CASSQSSVGQGPQETQYF. Here the CDR3 DNA reads TGCGCCAGCAGTCAATCATCGGTCGGGCAGGGCCCCCAAGAGACCCAGTACTTC.

This chain connects TRBV4-1 to TRBJ2-2; D gene uncertain. Germline assignment: CDR1 MGHRA and CDR2 YSYEKL. CDR3 size: 14 residues. The V and J ends lost 1 base and 7 bases respectively, with 10 bases between them. The DNA for the CDR3 is TGCGCCAGCAGCCAAGTTTCCCGCGGCGGGGAGCTGTTTTTT. This encodes CASSQVSRGGELFF.

This clone occurred a few times. The V gene is TRBV7-9, the J gene TRBJ2-5; D is perhaps TRBD1 (6 bases). This CDR3 spans 17 amino acids. Per germline, CDR1 SEHNR and CDR2 FQNEAQ (reference sequence). The V gene lost 7 bases and the J gene lost 2 bases, with 23 bases spanning the gap. The CDR3 nucleotides read TGTGCCAGCACCTCACGAAGGTCAGGGGCCTTACAAGAGACCCAGTACTTC. Translating it yields CASTSRRSGALQETQYF. The variable domain in full, with the rest retrieved from reference TRBV7-9 and TRBJ2-5, is DTGVSQNPRHKITKRGQNVTFRCDPISEHNRLYWYRQTLGQGPEFLTYFQNEAQLEKSRLLSDRFSAERPKGSFSTLEIQRTEQGDSAMYLCASTSRRSGALQETQYFGPGTRLLVL.

CDR3 residues: CTSSQDGRIQRITYEQYF. The DNA for the CDR3 is TGCACCAGCAGCCAAGATGGCCGAATCCAGCGGATAACCTACGAGCAGTACTTC. V usage is TRBV1 and J usage is TRBJ2-7; the listed D gene, TRBD2, was not tested against the DNA. TRBV1 is designated a pseudogene. This CDR3 has 18 amino acids.

J is TRBJ2-7 and V is TRBV11-2, with 8 bases identical to TRBD2. From germline, CDR1 is SGHAT and CDR2 FQNNGV. This CDR3 has 15 residues. V shed 3 bases, J shed 1 base, and the junction held 5 bases outside the gene matches. The CDR3 nucleotides read TGTGCCAGCAGCTTCGAGTTAGCGGGATCCTACGAGCAGTACTTC. This codes for CASSFELAGSYEQYF.

This clone turned up a few times. Here the CDR3 DNA reads TGCGCCAGCAGCTTGGTTTCGGACAGGGCCGAGCAGTACTTC. This encodes CASSLVSDRAEQYF. This rearrangement joins TRBV5-1 to TRBJ2-7, with 8 nucleotides matching TRBD1. The CDR3 extends over 14 amino acids. The V segment lost 0 bases and the J segment 6 bases; nucleotides outside the gene matches: 5. Per germline, CDR1 SGHRS and CDR2 YFSETQ. The full variable domain, its missing parts supplied by reference TRBV5-1 and TRBJ2-7, is KAGVTQTPRYLIKTRGQQVTLSCSPISGHRSVSWYQQTPGQGLQFLFEYFSETQRNKGNFPGRFSGRQFSNSRSEMNVSTLELGDSALYLCASSLVSDRAEQYFGPGTRLTVT.

V gene TRBV7-2 combines with J gene TRBJ2-4; 9 bases are shared with TRBD1. The V and J ends lost 4 bases and 0 bases, in that order; junction bases with no gene match: 10. The CDR3 is made up of 18 amino acids. The germline CDR1 and CDR2 sequences are SGHTA and FQGNSA. CDR3 sequence: CASSSVSTGGIAKNIQYF. The CDR3 DNA reads as TGTGCCAGCAGCTCAGTGTCCACAGGGGGCATAGCCAAAAACATTCAGTACTTC. The full variable domain, rest sourced from reference TRBV7-2 and TRBJ2-4, is GAGVSQSPSNKVTEKGKDVELRCDPISGHTALYWYRQSLGQGLEFLIYFQGNSAPDKSGLPSDRFSAERTGGSVSTLTIQRTQQEDSAVYLCASSSVSTGGIAKNIQYFGAGTRLSVL.

This rearrangement joins TRBV14 to TRBJ2-7, with unresolved D. The CDR3 runs to 17 residues. The germline CDR1 and CDR2 sequences are SGHDN and FVKESK. V lost 0 bases and J 0 bases, leaving 15 bases between the germline ends. Here the CDR3 DNA reads TGTGCCAGCAGCCAAGATCCTAGAATCTCCCACTCCTACGAGCAGTACTTC. This codes for CASSQDPRISHSYEQYF.

The chain has TRBV29-1 and TRBJ1-5, with TRBD1 matching 7 bases. Germline V gives CDR1 SQVTM, CDR2 ANQGSEA. The CDR3 is made up of 13 amino acids. The V segment lost 7 bases and the J segment 4 bases; nucleotides outside the gene matches: 7. The CDR3 spells CSARLTGNQPQHF. The CDR3 bases are TGCAGCGCCCGGCTGACAGGGAATCAGCCCCAGCATTTT. Using reference TRBV29-1 and TRBJ1-5 for the parts outside the CDR3, the full variable domain is SAVISQKPSRDICQRGTSLTIQCQVDSQVTMMFWYRQQPGQSLTLIATANQGSEATYESGFVIDKFPISRPNLTFSTLTVSNMSPEDSSIYLCSARLTGNQPQHFGDGTRLSIL.

V and J are TRBV7-8 and TRBJ2-5; 7 bases match TRBD2. The V segment lost 5 bases and the J segment 0 bases; nucleotides outside the gene matches: 9. Germline CDR1 is SGHVS and CDR2 is FQNEAQ. The CDR3 sequence is 16 residues long. Here the CDR3 reads CASSLPAGDYQETQYF. CDR3 nucleotide sequence: TGTGCCAGCAGCCTCCCGGCGGGGGACTACCAAGAGACCCAGTACTTC. Together with reference TRBV7-8 and TRBJ2-5, the CDR3 gives the full variable domain: GAGVSQSPRYKVAKRGQDVALRCDPISGHVSLFWYQQALGQGPEFLTYFQNEAQLDKSGLPSDRFFAERPEGSVSTLKIQRTQQEDSAVYLCASSLPAGDYQETQYFGPGTRLLVL.

The genes are TRBV6-4 and TRBJ2-3; 9 bases line up with TRBD2. The V gene's germline CDR1 is MRHNA and CDR2 SNTAGT. CDR3 length: 16 amino acids. V lost 0 bases, J lost 6 bases, and 7 bases stayed unmatched. Here the CDR3 DNA reads TGTGCCAGCAGTGACTCTGAGGCTAGCGGGGCGGATACGCAGTATTTT. The encoded protein is CASSDSEASGADTQYF.